This record looks at one TCR beta chain sequence and its context. The antigen is not known. V lost 3 bases to trimming and J lost 3 bases, with 8 bases between them. CDR3 length: 13 amino acids. The TCR beta CDR3 regions underwent amplification using RNA transcripts as the source. HTBI primers were the set used in a first-round RT-PCR of the TCR CDR3. Each CDR3 protein gets one entry after TCRdb re-called the multiplex PCR reads with MiXCR. Here the sample spans 360,000 or so distinct CDR3 sequences, about a fifth being singletons. The sample originates from a study of T cells in Graves' hyperthyroidism and ophthalmopathy. PBMCs came from less than 11 ml fresh peripheral blood. Findings and caveats of the study: Most expanded thyroid clonotypes above 0.001 also appeared in blood. Progression to ophthalmopathy was predicted a median of roughly 6.6 months early.

The source material was blood. The TCR sequence derives from a woman younger than 35 with Graves' hyperthyroidism. The chain links TRBV12-3 or TRBV12-4 to TRBJ1-1, with D hard to call. CDR3: CASSLTTDTEAFF. The CDR3 DNA follows: TGTGCCAGCAGTTTGACAACTGACACTGAAGCTTTCTTT.